This T cell receptor (beta chain) was found in a study of shared clonotypes between healthy human individuals. Naive CD8 isolation took CD45RO-negative cells positively selected for CCR7 and excluded terminally differentiated effector memory CD45RA+ cells. In the original workflow: Owing to the provision of junction-only sequences devoid of quality scores by immunoSEQ, filtering differed. The assay was immunoSEQ multiplex PCR, and TCRdb's table has in-frame clones only and misses some. The V and J calls and the clone size are those of that table, but D and trimming were determined from the DNA. The sample consists of approximately 2,000,000 clones, just under 95% of them appearing once. V shed 3 bases, J shed 5 bases, and the junction held 9 bases outside the gene matches. The CDR3 has 15 residues. From germline, CDR1 is MNHEY and CDR2 SMNVEV (reference sequence).

Sequencing input: naive CD8+ T cells from PBMCs. The chain couples TRBV27 to TRBJ2-5, with 7 nucleotides matching TRBD2. The origin of this receptor is a man aged 18 to 30 in good health. Some clones in this sample may be carry-over from other donors' samples. The CDR3 DNA sequence: TGTGCCAGCAGTTTCAGGGCGGGAGATTTTGAGACCCAGTACTTC. Protein product: CASSFRAGDFETQYF.